This entry lists 22 T cell receptor beta chains sequenced from one sample in a study of blood T cell repertoires in COVID-19. Only in-frame clones appear in the TCRdb table, and some are missing; sequencing was by immunoSEQ multiplex PCR. The table lists about 200,000 clones, around 90% of them singletons. The specimen was peripheral blood. The receptor source for this set is a man in his sixties who had recovered from COVID-19.

The chain has TRBV2 and TRBJ1-5; weak D call: TRBD1 (6 bases). The V gene's germline CDR1 is SNHLY and CDR2 FYNNEI. The CDR3 has 14 amino acids. V dropped 4 bases and J dropped 5 bases, with 12 bases sitting between them. The CDR3 protein is CASSAQGNDQPQHF. The DNA for the CDR3 is TGTGCCAGCAGTGCTCAGGGGAACGATCAGCCCCAGCATTTT.

V and J are TRBV10-3 and TRBJ2-7; 10 bases match TRBD2. Germline trimming cut 6 bases from V and 5 bases from J; bases unmatched to any gene: 4. Germline loops: CDR1 ENHRY, CDR2 SYGVKD. This CDR3 has 13 amino acids. DNA of the CDR3: TGTGCCATCAGGCCAGCGGGAGGGCACGAGCAGTACTTC. Translated: CAIRPAGGHEQYF.

This sequence joins TRBV7-9 and TRBJ2-2, with D perhaps TRBD2 (6 bases). Germline values: CDR1 SEHNR, CDR2 FQNEAQ (reference sequence). The CDR3 spans 14 residues. The V end lost 5 bases, the J end lost 4 bases, and 11 bases lay between the germline ends. CDR3 in amino acids: CASSHREITGELFF. CDR3 DNA sequence: TGTGCCAGCAGCCACCGGGAGATCACCGGGGAGCTGTTTTTT.

The table lists this clone with a count of one. The CDR3 DNA reads TGTGCCAGTAGTATCCAGACTAGCGGGACAAGCATTCAGTACTTC. Encoded protein: CASSIQTSGTSIQYF. The chain uses TRBV19 and TRBJ2-4, with 11 bases fitting TRBD2. J gave up 9 bases and V 3 bases, and 7 bases lay outside the gene matches. Germline assignment: CDR1 LNHDA and CDR2 SQIVND (reference sequence). The CDR3 spans 15 residues.

This chain uses TRBV5-6 with TRBJ1-1; TRBD1 aligns across 8 bases. The V and J ends lost 5 bases and 6 bases, in that order; junction bases with no gene match: 15. The CDR3 covers 16 residues. The germline V gene has CDR1 SGHDT and CDR2 YYEEEE. The CDR3 reads CASRTYGTGHMAEAFF. The CDR3 DNA reads TGTGCCAGCAGAACTTACGGGACAGGACATATGGCTGAAGCTTTCTTT.

This clone was observed a few times. The V gene is TRBV7-2, the J gene TRBJ1-2; the D gene is possibly TRBD1 (5 bases). V was shortened by 0 bases and J by 10 bases, with 12 bases between the two germline ends. The CDR3 has 13 amino acids. CDR1 is SGHTA, CDR2 FQGNSA, per germline. CDR3 in DNA: TGTGCCAGCAGCTTAGCGCAGGGCCCCTCCTACACCTTC. It codes for CASSLAQGPSYTF.

This clone was detected once. The V gene is TRBV28, the J gene TRBJ1-6; 9 bases fit TRBD1. CDR1 is MDHEN and CDR2 is SYDVKM in the germline V gene. V lost 7 bases and J lost 7; bases outside the gene matches: 2. The CDR3 is 13 residues long. CDR3 protein: CASTGTGNSPLHF. The CDR3, as DNA: TGTGCCAGCACAGGGACAGGGAATTCACCCCTCCACTTT.

About this clone: In the same sample, other DNA sequences code for this CDR3. The V gene is TRBV28, the J gene TRBJ1-2; 7 bases match TRBD1. Per germline, CDR1 MDHEN and CDR2 SYDVKM. The CDR3 is made up of 13 amino acids. Trimming cost V 4 bases and J 2 bases; bases outside gene matches: 1. CDR3 DNA sequence: TGTGCCAGCAGTTCGGGACAGAACTATGGCTACACCTTC. Translated: CASSSGQNYGYTF.

This chain links TRBV4-3 with TRBJ2-2, with 9 bases matching TRBD1. CDR3 length: 16 residues. Germline V gives CDR1 LGHNA, CDR2 YSLEER. The trim removed 0 bases at V and 5 bases at J, leaving 4 bases unmatched. CDR3 nucleotide sequence: TGCGCCAGCAGCCAAGATTCGACAGGGGGGACCGGGGAGCTGTTTTTT. Its protein product is CASSQDSTGGTGELFF.

The chain employs TRBV24-1 and TRBJ1-2; a weak D match, TRBD1 (6 bases). The CDR3 has 18 amino acids. Germline V lookup: CDR1 KGHDR, CDR2 SFDVKD. The ends were cut back, 3 bases at V and 4 bases at J, with 23 bases in the middle. The CDR3 is CATSDRATGLEGPYGYTF. CDR3 nucleotide sequence: TGTGCCACCAGTGATCGTGCTACAGGGTTAGAGGGTCCCTATGGCTACACCTTC.

The rearrangement joins TRBV5-4 to TRBJ2-3; 9 bases agree with TRBD2. Germline V gene sequence: CDR1 SGHNT, CDR2 YYREEE (reference sequence). The CDR3 contains 16 residues. J gave up 4 bases and V 3 bases, and 9 bases lay outside the gene matches. In DNA form, the CDR3 reads TGTGCCAGCAGCTGGGGCCGGACTAGCGAATCAGATACGCAGTATTTT. It translates to CASSWGRTSESDTQYF.

The chain has TRBV5-6 and TRBJ2-5; 9 nucleotides line up with TRBD1. There are 16 residues in the CDR3. Germline CDR1 and CDR2: SGHDT and YYEEEE. The V gene end was trimmed by 4 bases and the J gene end by 5 bases; junction bases not matched to a gene: 12. The CDR3 DNA reads TGTGCCAGCAGCCTCCCGGGACAGGGATCAGTGGAGACCCAGTACTTC. It is translated as CASSLPGQGSVETQYF.

This chain joins TRBV3-1 (or the pseudogene TRBV3-2) and TRBJ1-1; 9 nucleotides line up with TRBD1. The CDR3 has 15 amino acids. V shed 4 bases and J 6 bases; nucleotides not matched to a gene: 9. Germline CDR1 LGHDT, CDR2 YNNKEL (reference sequence). The CDR3 DNA is TGTGCCAGCAGCCCCCAGGGGGACAGGGTGGCTGAAGCTTTCTTT. Encoded protein: CASSPQGDRVAEAFF.

V usage is TRBV5-1 and J usage is TRBJ2-2; D possibly corresponds to TRBD2 (6 bases). The CDR3 totals 16 residues. Per germline, CDR1 SGHRS and CDR2 YFSETQ. Trimming left V 5 bases short and J 2 bases short, with 16 bases between. CDR3 residues: CASRGTPLANTGELFF. CDR3 in DNA: TGCGCCAGCAGGGGCACACCACTAGCTAACACCGGGGAGCTGTTTTTT.

This clone was recorded a few times. The chain employs TRBV10-3 and TRBJ1-2; a weak D match, TRBD1 (5 bases). The CDR3 extends over 11 amino acids. Between the trimmed V and J ends, which lost 3 bases and 6 bases, there was a span of 5 bases. Germline values: CDR1 ENHRY, CDR2 SYGVKD. The CDR3 is CAISDRDGYTF. CDR3 sequence (DNA): TGTGCCATCAGTGACAGGGATGGCTACACCTTC.

V usage is TRBV6-5 and J usage is TRBJ2-7, with D possibly being TRBD2 (6 bases). The CDR3 runs to 15 residues. Trimming took 2 bases from V and 7 from J, leaving 18 bases between them. Looked up from germline, CDR1 is MNHEY and CDR2 is SVGAGI. CDR3: CASSYLGLDSGEQYF. The CDR3 nucleotides read TGTGCCAGCAGTTACCTGGGACTCGACTCTGGAGAGCAGTACTTC.

This chain connects TRBV6-5 to TRBJ1-1; 9 bases map to TRBD1. Germline V CDR1 and CDR2: MNHEY, SVGAGI. The trim removed 4 bases at V and 5 bases at J, leaving 8 bases unmatched. CDR3 length: 15 residues. CDR3 residues: CASSWEDRGQTEAFF. CDR3 nucleotides: TGTGCCAGCAGTTGGGAGGACAGGGGACAGACTGAAGCTTTCTTT.

This chain uses TRBV2 with TRBJ1-6; 8 positions agree with TRBD1. CDR1 and CDR2 from the germline V gene are SNHLY and FYNNEI. The junction had 1 base not matched to a gene; V was cut back by 6 bases and J by 6 bases. The CDR3 has 13 amino acids. The CDR3 reads CASRGQVNSPLHF. CDR3 sequence (DNA): TGTGCCAGCAGGGGACAGGTTAATTCACCCCTCCACTTT.

The genes are TRBV18 and TRBJ2-7, with D tentatively TRBD2 (5 bases). The CDR3 is made up of 12 amino acids. V lost 5 bases to trimming and J lost 2 bases, with 7 bases between them. The germline V gene has CDR1 KGHSH and CDR2 LQKENI. The CDR3 DNA reads as TGTGCCAGCTCAGCGGGCGCCTACGAGCAGTACTTC. Translation: CASSAGAYEQYF. Full variable domain (outside the CDR3, taken from reference TRBV18 and TRBJ2-7): NAGVMQNPRHLVRRRGQEARLRCSPMKGHSHVYWYRQLPEEGLKFMVYLQKENIIDESGMPKERFSAEFPKEGPSILRIQQVVRGDSAAYFCASSAGAYEQYFGPGTRLTVT.

The sample holds one count of this clone. This chain links TRBV3-1 (or the pseudogene TRBV3-2) with TRBJ2-3; 7 bases fit TRBD1. Germline V CDR1 and CDR2: LGHDT, YNNKEL (reference sequence). CDR3 size: 18 residues. V lost 0 bases and J lost 1; bases outside the gene matches: 10. CDR3 region: CASSQDRGQVYGTDTQYF. Here the CDR3 DNA reads TGTGCCAGCAGCCAAGATCGAGGACAGGTCTATGGCACAGATACGCAGTATTTT.

V gene TRBV12-3 or TRBV12-4 combines with J gene TRBJ1-5; 7 bases are a match to TRBD1. V lost 6 bases, J lost 5 bases, and 1 base stayed unmatched. There are 12 residues in the CDR3. CDR3 nucleotide sequence: TGTGCCAGCAGCACAGGGGATCAGCCCCAGCATTTT. Residues: CASSTGDQPQHF.

This clone has only one observation. The V call is TRBV28, the J call TRBJ2-1; D is possibly TRBD2 (5 bases). The germline V gene has CDR1 MDHEN and CDR2 SYDVKM. Trimming took off 4 bases at V and 4 bases at J, with 14 bases between the two ends. This CDR3 region has 15 residues. CDR3 sequence: CASSSSGITYNEQFF. CDR3 DNA sequence: TGTGCCAGCAGTTCCTCCGGGATAACTTACAATGAGCAGTTCTTC.